This T cell receptor beta chain emerged from a study of breast tumors, draining lymph nodes, adjacent tissues. The lymph nodes were axillary draining lymph nodes from breast cancer patients. Study conclusions and caveats: Luminal-like breast cancer showed significantly higher tumor–nontumor repertoire similarity than basal-like.

Worth noting for this clonotype: Antigen unknown. A much bigger clone sits one base away, suggesting this may be a read error.

V was shortened by 6 bases and J by 0 bases, with 12 bases between the two germline ends. The length of the CDR3 is 15 residues. Per the germline V gene, CDR1 is MNHEY and CDR2 is SVGAGI. TCRdb passed the multiplex PCR reads through MiXCR, listing each CDR3 protein once. The data contain roughly 130,000 distinct CDR3 sequences, about 20% of them seen just once; the ten biggest clones take up 3% to 4%. Sequencing input: axillary lymph node tissue. The rearrangement uses TRBV6-5 and TRBJ1-3; D gene ambiguous. The receptor's source is a female donor with breast cancer. Some clones in this sample may be carry-over from other donors' samples. CDR3 sequence reads: CASRASRDSGNTIYF. Written as DNA, the CDR3 is TGTGCCAGCAGAGCAAGTCGGGACTCTGGAAACACCATATATTTT.